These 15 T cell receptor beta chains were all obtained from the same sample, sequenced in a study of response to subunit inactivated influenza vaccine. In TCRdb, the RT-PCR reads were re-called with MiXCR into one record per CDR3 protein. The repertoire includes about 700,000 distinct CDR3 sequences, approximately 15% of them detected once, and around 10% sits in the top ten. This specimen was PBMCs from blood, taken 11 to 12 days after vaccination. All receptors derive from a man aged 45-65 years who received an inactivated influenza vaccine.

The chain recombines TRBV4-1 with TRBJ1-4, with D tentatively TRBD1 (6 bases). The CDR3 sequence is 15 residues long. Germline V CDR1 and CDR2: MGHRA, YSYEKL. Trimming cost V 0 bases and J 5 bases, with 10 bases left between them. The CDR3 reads CASSQETQGNEKLFF. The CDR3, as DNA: TGCGCCAGCAGCCAAGAGACGCAGGGGAATGAAAAACTGTTTTTT.

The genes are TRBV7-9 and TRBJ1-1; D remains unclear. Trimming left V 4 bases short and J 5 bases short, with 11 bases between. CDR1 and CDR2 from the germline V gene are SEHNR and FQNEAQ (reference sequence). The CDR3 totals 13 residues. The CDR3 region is CASSWDMGTEAFF. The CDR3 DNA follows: TGTGCCAGCAGCTGGGATATGGGAACTGAAGCTTTCTTT.

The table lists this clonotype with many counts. CDR3 nucleotide sequence: TGTGCCAGCAGCCGTAGGGTCGGAAACAATGAGCAGTTCTTC. It translates to CASSRRVGNNEQFF. The gene calls are TRBV7-9 and TRBJ2-1, with D unclear. Trimming removed 5 bases from V and 5 bases from J, with 13 bases in between. This CDR3 contains 14 residues. Germline CDR1 SEHNR, CDR2 FQNEAQ (reference sequence).

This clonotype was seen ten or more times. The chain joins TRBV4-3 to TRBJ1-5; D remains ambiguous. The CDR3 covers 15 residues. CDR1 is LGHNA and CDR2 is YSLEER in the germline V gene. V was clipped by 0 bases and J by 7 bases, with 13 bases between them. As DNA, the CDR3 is TGCGCCAGCAGCCAAGATGCGGCAGCCGACCAGCCCCAGCATTTT. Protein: CASSQDAAADQPQHF.

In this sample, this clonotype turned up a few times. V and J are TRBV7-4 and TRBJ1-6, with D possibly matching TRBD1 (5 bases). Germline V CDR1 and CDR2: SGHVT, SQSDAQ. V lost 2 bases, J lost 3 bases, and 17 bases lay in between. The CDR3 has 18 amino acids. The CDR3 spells CASSLRARTGGYNSPLHF. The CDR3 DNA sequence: TGTGCCAGCAGCTTAAGAGCGAGGACGGGGGGCTATAATTCACCCCTCCACTTT. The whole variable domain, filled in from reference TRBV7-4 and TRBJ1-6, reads GAGVSQSPRYKVAKRGRDVALRCDSISGHVTLYWYRQTLGQGSEVLTYSQSDAQRDKSGRPSGRFSAERPERSVSTLKIQRTEQGDSAVYLCASSLRARTGGYNSPLHFGNGTRLTVT.

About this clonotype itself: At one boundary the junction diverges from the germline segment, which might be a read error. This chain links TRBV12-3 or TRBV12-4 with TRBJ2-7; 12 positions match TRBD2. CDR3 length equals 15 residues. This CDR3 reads CASSPSGRASYERYF. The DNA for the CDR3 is TGTGCCAGCAGTCCTAGCGGGAGGGCCTCGTACGAGCGGTACTTC.

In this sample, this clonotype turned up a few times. The CDR3 region has the DNA TGTGCCAGCAGCCAAGATTTGTCGGGACGCAATCAGCCCCAGCATTTT. Its protein is CASSQDLSGRNQPQHF. The genes are TRBV4-2 and TRBJ1-5, with D maybe TRBD1 (5 bases). Germline CDR1 LGHNA, CDR2 YNFKEQ. This CDR3 comprises 16 residues. Trimming shortened V by 0 bases and J by 2 bases, and 11 bases separated the two germline ends.

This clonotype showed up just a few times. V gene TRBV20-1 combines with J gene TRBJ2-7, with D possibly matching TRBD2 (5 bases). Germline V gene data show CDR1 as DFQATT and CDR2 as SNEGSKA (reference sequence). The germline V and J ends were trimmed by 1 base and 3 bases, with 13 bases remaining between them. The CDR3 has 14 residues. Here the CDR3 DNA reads TGCAGTGCTAGAGCGGGAAGGACCCTCTACGAGCAGTACTTC. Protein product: CSARAGRTLYEQYF.

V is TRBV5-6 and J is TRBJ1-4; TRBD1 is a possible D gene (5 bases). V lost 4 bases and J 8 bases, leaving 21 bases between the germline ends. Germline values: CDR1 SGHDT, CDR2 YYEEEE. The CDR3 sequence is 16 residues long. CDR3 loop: CASSAGQPVPGEKLFF. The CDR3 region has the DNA TGTGCCAGCAGCGCAGGACAACCTGTGCCGGGGGAAAAACTGTTTTTT. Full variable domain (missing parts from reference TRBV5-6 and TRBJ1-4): DAGVTQSPTHLIKTRGQQVTLRCSPKSGHDTVSWYQQALGQGPQFIFQYYEEEERQRGNFPDRFSGHQFPNYSSELNVNALLLGDSALYLCASSAGQPVPGEKLFFGSGTQLSVL.

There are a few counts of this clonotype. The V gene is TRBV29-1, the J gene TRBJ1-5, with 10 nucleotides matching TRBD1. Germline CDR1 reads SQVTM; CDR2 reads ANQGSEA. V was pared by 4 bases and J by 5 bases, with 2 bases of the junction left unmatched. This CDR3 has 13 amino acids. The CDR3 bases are TGCAGCGTTGGACAGGGGGCCGATCAGCCCCAGCATTTT. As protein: CSVGQGADQPQHF.

CDR3 coding DNA: TGTGCCAGTCTACCTCTAGCGGGGTCCTACGAGCAGTACTTC. Its protein is CASLPLAGSYEQYF. The rearrangement uses TRBV28 and TRBJ2-7, with 9 bases lining up with TRBD2. The germline CDR1 and CDR2 sequences are MDHEN and SYDVKM. CDR3 length: 14 amino acids. With 9 bases clipped from V and 1 base from J, the junction kept 7 bases outside the gene matches.

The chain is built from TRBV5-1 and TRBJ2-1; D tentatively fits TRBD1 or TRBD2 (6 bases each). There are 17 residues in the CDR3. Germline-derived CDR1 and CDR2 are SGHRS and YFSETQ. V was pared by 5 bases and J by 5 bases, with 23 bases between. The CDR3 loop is CASSRRMDSGPNNEQFF. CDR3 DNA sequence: TGCGCCAGCAGTCGCAGAATGGACAGCGGGCCCAACAATGAGCAGTTCTTC.

Written as DNA, the CDR3 is TGTGCCAGCAGTGAGGTGGGAGGGTTCGGCTACGAGCAGTACTTC. Its protein product is CASSEVGGFGYEQYF. This chain uses TRBV25-1 with TRBJ2-7, with 7 bases lining up with TRBD2. Trimming at V came to 3 bases and at J to 3 bases, leaving 8 bases not matched to a gene. Germline V lookup: CDR1 MGHDK, CDR2 SYGVNS. The CDR3 contains 15 residues.

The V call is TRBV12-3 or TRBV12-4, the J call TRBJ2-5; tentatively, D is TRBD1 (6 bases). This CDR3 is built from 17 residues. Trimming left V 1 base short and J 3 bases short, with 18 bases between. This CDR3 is CASSLEGDRRREETQYF. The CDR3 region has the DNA TGTGCCAGCAGTTTAGAGGGGGACCGCCGTCGGGAAGAGACCCAGTACTTC.

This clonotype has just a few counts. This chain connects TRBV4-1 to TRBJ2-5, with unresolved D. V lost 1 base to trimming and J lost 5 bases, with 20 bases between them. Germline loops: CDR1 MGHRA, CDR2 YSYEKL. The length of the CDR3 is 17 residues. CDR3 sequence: CASSQVSANYGRETQYF. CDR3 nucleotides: TGCGCCAGCAGCCAAGTTTCTGCGAACTATGGTCGGGAGACCCAGTACTTC.